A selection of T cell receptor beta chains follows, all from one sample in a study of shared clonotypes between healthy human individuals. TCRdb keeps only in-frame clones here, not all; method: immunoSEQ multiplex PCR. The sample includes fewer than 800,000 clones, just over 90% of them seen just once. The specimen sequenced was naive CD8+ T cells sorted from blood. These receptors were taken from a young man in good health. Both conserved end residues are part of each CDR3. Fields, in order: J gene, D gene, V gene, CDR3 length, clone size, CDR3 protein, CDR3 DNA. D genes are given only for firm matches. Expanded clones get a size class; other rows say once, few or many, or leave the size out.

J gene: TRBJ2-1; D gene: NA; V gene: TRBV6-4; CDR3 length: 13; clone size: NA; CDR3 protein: CASSAGTTNEQFF; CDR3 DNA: TGTGCCAGCAGTGCGGGGACGACCAATGAGCAGTTCTTC
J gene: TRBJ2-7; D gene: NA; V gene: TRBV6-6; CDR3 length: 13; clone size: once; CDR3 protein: CASSYPGYYEQYF; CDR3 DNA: TGTGCCAGCAGTTACCCGGGGTACTACGAGCAGTACTTC
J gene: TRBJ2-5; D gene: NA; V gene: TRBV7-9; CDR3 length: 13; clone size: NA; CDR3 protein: CASRVLGQETQYF; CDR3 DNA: TGTGCCAGCAGGGTATTAGGCCAAGAGACCCAGTACTTC
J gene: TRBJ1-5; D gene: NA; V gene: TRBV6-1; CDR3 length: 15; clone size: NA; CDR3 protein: CASSFLGGHNQPQHF; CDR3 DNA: TGTGCCAGCAGTTTCCTAGGGGGGCATAATCAGCCCCAGCATTTT
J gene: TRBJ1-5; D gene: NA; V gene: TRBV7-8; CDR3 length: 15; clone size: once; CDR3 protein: CASQREAGENQPQHF; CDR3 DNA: TGTGCCTCCCAAAGGGAGGCAGGAGAAAATCAGCCCCAGCATTTT
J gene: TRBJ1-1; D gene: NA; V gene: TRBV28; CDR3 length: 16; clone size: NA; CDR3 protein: CASSFVPIIRQSEAFF; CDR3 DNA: TGTGCCAGCAGTTTTGTCCCCATAATACGGCAGAGTGAAGCTTTCTTT
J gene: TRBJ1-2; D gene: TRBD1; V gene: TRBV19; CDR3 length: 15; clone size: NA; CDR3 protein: CASSLFMTGEDGYTF; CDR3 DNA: TGTGCCAGTAGTCTCTTCATGACAGGGGAGGATGGCTACACCTTC
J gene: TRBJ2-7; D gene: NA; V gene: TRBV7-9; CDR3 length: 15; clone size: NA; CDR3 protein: CASSPHNRGSYEQYF; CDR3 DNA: TGTGCCAGCAGCCCTCATAACAGAGGCTCCTACGAGCAGTACTTC
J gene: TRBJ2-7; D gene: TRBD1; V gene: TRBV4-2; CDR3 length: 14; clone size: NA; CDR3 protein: CASSQKTGGYEQYF; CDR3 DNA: TGTGCCAGCAGCCAAAAAACAGGGGGCTACGAGCAGTACTTC
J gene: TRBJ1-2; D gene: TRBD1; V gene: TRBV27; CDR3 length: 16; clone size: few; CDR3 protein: CASSLTVERGRYGYTF; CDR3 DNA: TGTGCCAGCAGTTTGACGGTCGAGAGGGGGCGTTATGGCTACACCTTC
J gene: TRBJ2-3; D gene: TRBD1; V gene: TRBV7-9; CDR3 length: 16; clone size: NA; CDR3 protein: CASSPWRGQDTDTQYF; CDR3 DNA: TGTGCCAGCAGCCCATGGAGGGGACAGGACACAGATACGCAGTATTTT
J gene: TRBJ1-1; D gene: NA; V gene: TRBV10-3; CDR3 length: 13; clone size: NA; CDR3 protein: CAISGDQNTEAFF; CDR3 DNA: TGTGCCATCAGTGGGGATCAGAACACTGAAGCTTTCTTT
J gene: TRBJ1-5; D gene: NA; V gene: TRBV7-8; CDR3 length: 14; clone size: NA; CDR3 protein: CASSLSRDLQPQHF; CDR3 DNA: TGTGCCAGCAGTCTCAGCAGGGATTTACAGCCCCAGCATTTT
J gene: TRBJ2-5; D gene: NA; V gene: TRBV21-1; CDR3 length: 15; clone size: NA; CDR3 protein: CASSSNTRTEETQYF; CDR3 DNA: TGTGCCAGCAGCAGCAACACGAGAACGGAAGAGACCCAGTACTTC
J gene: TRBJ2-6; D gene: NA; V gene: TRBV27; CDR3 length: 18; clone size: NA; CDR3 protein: CASSFEQSLLSGANVLTF; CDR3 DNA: TGTGCCAGCAGTTTTGAGCAGTCCTTACTCTCTGGGGCCAACGTCCTGACTTTC
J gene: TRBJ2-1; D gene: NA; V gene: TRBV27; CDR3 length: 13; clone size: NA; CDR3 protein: CASSSLGANEQFF; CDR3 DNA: TGTGCCAGCAGTTCCCTGGGGGCCAATGAGCAGTTCTTC
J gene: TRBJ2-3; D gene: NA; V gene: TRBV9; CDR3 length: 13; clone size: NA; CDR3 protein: CASSVWDTQAQYF; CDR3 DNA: TGTGCCAGCAGCGTGTGGGACACCCAGGCGCAGTATTTT
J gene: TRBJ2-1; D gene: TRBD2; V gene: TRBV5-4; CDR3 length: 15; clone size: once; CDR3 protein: CASSNLAGVYNEQFF; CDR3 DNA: TGTGCCAGCAGCAACCTAGCGGGAGTTTACAATGAGCAGTTCTTC
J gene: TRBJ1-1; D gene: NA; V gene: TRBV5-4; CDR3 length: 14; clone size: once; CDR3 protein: CASSLVVTGAEAFF; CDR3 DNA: TGTGCCAGCAGCTTGGTTGTCACAGGAGCTGAAGCTTTCTTT
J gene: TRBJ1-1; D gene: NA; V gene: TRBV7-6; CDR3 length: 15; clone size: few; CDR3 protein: CASTSTPGGASEAFF; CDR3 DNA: TGTGCCAGCACCTCCACCCCGGGAGGGGCATCTGAAGCTTTCTTT
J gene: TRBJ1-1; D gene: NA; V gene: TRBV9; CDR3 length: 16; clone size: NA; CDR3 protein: CASSPTGLTFNTEAFF; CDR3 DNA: TGTGCCAGCAGCCCGACAGGCCTAACATTTAACACTGAAGCTTTCTTT
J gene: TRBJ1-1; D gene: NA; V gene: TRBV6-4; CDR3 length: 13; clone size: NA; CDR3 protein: CASSEGVNTEAFF; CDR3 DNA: TGTGCCAGCAGTGAGGGGGTGAACACTGAAGCTTTCTTT
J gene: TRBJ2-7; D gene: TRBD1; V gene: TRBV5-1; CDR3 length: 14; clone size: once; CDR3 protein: CASSHGTGVVEQYF; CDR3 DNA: TGCGCCAGCAGCCACGGGACAGGGGTGGTCGAGCAGTACTTC
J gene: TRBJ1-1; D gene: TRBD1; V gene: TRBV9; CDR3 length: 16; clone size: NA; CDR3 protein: CASSVGQGALNTEAFF; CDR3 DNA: TGTGCCAGCAGCGTGGGACAGGGGGCGTTGAACACTGAAGCTTTCTTT
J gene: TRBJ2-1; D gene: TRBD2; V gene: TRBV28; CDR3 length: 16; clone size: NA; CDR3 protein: CASSPTLAGAYNEQFF; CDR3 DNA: TGTGCCAGCAGTCCAACTCTAGCGGGAGCATACAATGAGCAGTTCTTC
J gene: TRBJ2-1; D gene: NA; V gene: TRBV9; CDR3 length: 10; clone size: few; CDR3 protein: CASNPNEQFF; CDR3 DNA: TGTGCCAGCAATCCCAATGAGCAGTTCTTC
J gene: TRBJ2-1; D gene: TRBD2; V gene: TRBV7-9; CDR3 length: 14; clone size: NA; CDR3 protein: CASSLPSGRNEQFF; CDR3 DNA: TGTGCCAGCAGCTTACCTAGCGGGCGCAATGAGCAGTTCTTC
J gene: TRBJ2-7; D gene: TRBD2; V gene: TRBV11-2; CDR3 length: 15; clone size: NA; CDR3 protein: CASSFSGGGVGEQYF; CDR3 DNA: TGTGCCAGCAGCTTTTCCGGGGGGGGAGTAGGCGAGCAGTACTTC
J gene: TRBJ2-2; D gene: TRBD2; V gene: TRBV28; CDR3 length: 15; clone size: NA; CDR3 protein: CASSLLAGGPGELFF; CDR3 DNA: TGTGCCAGCAGTTTACTAGCGGGAGGGCCCGGGGAGCTGTTTTTT
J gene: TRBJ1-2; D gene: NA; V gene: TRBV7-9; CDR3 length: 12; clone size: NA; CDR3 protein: CASSFRRDGYTF; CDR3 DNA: TGTGCCAGCAGCTTCCGACGGGATGGCTACACCTTC
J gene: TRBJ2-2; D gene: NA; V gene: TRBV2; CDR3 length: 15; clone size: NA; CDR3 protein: CASSESQGSPGELFF; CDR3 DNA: TGTGCCAGCAGTGAATCCCAGGGATCCCCCGGGGAGCTGTTTTTT
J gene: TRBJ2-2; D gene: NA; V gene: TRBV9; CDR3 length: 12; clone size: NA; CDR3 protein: CASSPPTGELFF; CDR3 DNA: TGTGCCAGCAGCCCTCCAACCGGGGAGCTGTTTTTT
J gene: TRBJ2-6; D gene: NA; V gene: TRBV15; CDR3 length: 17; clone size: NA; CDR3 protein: CATSKKAELSGANVLTF; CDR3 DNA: TGTGCCACCAGCAAGAAAGCGGAGCTCAGTGGGGCCAACGTCCTGACTTTC
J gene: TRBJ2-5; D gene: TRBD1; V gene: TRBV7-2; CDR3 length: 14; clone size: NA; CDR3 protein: CASRSDRERETQYF; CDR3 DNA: TGTGCCAGCAGGTCGGACAGGGAAAGAGAGACCCAGTACTTC
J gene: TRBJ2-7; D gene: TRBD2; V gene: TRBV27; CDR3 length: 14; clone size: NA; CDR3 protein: CASSLGLAGSRWYF; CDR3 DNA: TGTGCCAGCAGTTTAGGACTAGCGGGATCCCGGTGGTACTTC
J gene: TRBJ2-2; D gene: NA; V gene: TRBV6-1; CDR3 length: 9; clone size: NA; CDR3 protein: CACGGELFF; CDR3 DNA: TGTGCCTGCGGGGGGGAGCTGTTTTTT
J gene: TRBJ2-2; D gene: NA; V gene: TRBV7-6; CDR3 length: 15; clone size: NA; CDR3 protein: CASSPIELRTGELFF; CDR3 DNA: TGTGCCAGCAGCCCAATTGAACTTAGGACCGGGGAGCTGTTTTTT
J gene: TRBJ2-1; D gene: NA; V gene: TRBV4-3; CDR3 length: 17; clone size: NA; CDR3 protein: CASSQEAAIRSYNEQFF; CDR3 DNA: TGCGCCAGCAGCCAAGAAGCTGCGATCCGCTCCTACAATGAGCAGTTCTTC
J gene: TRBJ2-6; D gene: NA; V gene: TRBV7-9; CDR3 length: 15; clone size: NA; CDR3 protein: CASILDRRGANVLTF; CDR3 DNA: TGTGCCAGCATCCTGGATAGAAGAGGGGCCAACGTCCTGACTTTC
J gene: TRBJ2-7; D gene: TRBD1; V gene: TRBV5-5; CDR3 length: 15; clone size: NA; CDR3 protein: CASSRPGQGLFEQYF; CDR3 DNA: TGTGCCAGCAGCCGACCGGGACAGGGGTTGTTCGAGCAGTACTTC
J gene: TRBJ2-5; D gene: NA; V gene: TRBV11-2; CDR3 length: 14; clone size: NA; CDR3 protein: CASNPSVSRETQYF; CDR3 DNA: TGTGCCAGCAACCCCTCGGTCTCGAGAGAGACCCAGTACTTC
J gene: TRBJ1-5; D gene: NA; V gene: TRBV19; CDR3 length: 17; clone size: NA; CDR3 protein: CASSIDRRRDYYQPQHF; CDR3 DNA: TGTGCCAGTAGTATAGATCGACGCAGGGACTATTATCAGCCCCAGCATTTT
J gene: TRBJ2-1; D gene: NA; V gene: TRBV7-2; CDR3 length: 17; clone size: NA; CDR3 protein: CASSLRGGTLKFNEQFF; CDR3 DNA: TGTGCCAGCAGCTTACGTGGGGGTACCCTTAAGTTTAATGAGCAGTTCTTC
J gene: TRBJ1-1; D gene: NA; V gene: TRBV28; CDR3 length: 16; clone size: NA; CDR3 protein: CASSLIGGRGDTEAFF; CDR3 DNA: TGTGCCAGCAGTTTAATCGGGGGGCGAGGGGACACTGAAGCTTTCTTT